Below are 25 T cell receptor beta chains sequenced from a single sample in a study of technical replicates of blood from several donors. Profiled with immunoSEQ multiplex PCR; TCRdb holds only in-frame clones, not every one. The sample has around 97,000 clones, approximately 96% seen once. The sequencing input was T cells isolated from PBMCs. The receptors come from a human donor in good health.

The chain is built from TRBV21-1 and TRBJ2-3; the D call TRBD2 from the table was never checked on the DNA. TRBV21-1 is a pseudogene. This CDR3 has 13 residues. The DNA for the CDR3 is TGTGCCAGCAGCACCCCTAGCACAGATACGCAGTATTTT. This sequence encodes CASSTPSTDTQYF.

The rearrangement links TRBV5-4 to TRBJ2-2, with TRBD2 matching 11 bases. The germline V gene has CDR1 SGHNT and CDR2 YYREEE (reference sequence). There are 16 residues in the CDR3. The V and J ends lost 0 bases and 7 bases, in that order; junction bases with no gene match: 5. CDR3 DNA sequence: TGTGCCAGCAGCTTGGGACTAGCGGGGTTCGTCGGGGAGCTGTTTTTT. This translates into CASSLGLAGFVGELFF. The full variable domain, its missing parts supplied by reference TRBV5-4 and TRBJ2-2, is ETGVTQSPTHLIKTRGQQVTLRCSSQSGHNTVSWYQQALGQGPQFIFQYYREEENGRGNFPPRFSGLQFPNYSSELNVNALELDDSALYLCASSLGLAGFVGELFFGEGSRLTVL.

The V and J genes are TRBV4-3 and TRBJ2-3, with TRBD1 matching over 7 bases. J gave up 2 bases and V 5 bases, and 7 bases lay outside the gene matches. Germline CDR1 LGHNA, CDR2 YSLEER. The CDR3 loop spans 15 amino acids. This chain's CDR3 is CASSYGTANTDTQYF. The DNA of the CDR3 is TGCGCCAGCAGCTACGGGACAGCTAACACAGATACGCAGTATTTT.

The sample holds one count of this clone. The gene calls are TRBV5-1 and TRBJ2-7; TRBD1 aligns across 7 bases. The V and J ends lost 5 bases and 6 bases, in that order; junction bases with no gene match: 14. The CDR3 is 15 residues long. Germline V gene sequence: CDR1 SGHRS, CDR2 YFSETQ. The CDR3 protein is CASSYLTGNAVEQYF. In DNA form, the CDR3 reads TGCGCCAGCAGTTATCTGACAGGGAACGCTGTCGAGCAGTACTTC.

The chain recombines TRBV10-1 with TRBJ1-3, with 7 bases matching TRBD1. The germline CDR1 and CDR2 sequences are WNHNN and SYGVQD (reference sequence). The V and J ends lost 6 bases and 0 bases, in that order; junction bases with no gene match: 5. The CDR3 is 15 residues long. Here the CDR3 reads CASSPDRISGNTIYF. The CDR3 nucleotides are TGCGCCAGCAGCCCGGACAGGATCTCTGGAAACACCATATATTTT.

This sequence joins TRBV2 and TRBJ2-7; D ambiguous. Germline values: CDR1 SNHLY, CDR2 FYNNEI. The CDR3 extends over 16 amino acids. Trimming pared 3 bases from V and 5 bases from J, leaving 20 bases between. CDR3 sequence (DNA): TGTGCCAGCAGTGAGTCGGTACTACGCATCTCGGACGAGCAGTACTTC. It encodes CASSESVLRISDEQYF.

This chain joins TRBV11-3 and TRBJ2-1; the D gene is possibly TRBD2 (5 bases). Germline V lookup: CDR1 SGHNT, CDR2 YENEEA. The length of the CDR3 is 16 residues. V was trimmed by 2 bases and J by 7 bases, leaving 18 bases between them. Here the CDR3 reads CASSLPMPYGDNEQFF. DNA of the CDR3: TGTGCCAGCAGCTTACCCATGCCGTACGGGGATAATGAGCAGTTCTTC.

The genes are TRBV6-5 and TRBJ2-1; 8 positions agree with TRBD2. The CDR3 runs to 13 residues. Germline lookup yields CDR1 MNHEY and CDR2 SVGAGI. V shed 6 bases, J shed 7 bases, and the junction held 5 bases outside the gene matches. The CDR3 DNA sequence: TGTGCCAGCAGAGAAGCGGGAGCGAATGAGCAGTTCTTC. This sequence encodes CASREAGANEQFF.

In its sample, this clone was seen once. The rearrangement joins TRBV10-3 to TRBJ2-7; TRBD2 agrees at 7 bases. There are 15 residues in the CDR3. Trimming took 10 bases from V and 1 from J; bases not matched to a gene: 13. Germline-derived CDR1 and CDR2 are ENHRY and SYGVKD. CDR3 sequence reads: CATRGRRETSYEQYF. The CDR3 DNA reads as TGTGCCACCCGTGGTCGGCGGGAGACTTCCTACGAGCAGTACTTC.

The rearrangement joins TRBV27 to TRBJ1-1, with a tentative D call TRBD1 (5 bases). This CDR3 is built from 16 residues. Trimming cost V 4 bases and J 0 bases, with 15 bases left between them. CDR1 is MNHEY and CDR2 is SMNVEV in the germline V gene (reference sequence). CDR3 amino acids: CASSSSTDWLNTEAFF. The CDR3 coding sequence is TGTGCCAGCAGTTCCTCGACAGATTGGCTGAACACTGAAGCTTTCTTT.

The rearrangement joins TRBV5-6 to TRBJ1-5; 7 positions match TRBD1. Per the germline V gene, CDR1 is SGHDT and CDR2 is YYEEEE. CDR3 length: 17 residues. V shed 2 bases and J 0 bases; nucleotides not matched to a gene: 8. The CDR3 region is CASSFRDSPYSNQPQHF. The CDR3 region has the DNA TGTGCCAGCAGCTTCAGGGACAGTCCGTATAGCAATCAGCCCCAGCATTTT.

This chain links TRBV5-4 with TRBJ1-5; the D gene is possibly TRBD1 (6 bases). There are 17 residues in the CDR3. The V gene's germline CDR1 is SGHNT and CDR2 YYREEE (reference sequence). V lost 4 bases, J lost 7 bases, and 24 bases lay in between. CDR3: CASSNREYQGSIQPQHF. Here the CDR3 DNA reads TGTGCCAGCAGCAACAGGGAGTATCAGGGGAGTATCCAGCCCCAGCATTTT.

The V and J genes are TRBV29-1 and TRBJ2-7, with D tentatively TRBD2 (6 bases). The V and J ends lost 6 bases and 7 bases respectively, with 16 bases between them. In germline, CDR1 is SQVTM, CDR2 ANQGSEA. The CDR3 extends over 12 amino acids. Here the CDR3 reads CSVPGAIGEQYF. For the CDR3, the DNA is TGCAGCGTGCCGGGAGCTATTGGGGAGCAGTACTTC.

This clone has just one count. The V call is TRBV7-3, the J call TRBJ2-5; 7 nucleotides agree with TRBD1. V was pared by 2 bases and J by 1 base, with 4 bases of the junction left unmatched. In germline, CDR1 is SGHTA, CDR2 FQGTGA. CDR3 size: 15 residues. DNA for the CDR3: TGTGCCAGCAGCTTAGCAGGGACAGTCCAAGAGACCCAGTACTTC. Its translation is CASSLAGTVQETQYF.

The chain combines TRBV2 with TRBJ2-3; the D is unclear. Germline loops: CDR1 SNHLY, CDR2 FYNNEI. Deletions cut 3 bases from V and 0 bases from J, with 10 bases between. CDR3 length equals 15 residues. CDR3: CASSEYGRSTDTQYF. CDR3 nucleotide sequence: TGTGCCAGCAGTGAGTATGGGCGAAGCACAGATACGCAGTATTTT.

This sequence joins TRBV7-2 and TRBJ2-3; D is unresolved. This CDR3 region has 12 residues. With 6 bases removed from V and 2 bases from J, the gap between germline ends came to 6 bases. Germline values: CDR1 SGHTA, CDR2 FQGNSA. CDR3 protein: CASRLLTDTQYF. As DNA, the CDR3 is TGTGCCAGCAGGCTACTCACAGATACGCAGTATTTT.

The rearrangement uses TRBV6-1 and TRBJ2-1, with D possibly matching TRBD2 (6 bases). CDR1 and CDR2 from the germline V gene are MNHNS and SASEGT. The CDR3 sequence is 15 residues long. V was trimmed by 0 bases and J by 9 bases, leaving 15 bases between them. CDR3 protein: CASSEAPGALAEQFF. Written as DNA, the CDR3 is TGTGCCAGCAGTGAAGCTCCGGGAGCGCTCGCTGAGCAGTTCTTC.

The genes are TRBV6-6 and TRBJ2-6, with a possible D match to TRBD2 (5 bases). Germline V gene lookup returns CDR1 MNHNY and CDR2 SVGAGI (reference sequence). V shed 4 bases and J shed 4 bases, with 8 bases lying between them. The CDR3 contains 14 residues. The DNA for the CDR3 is TGTGCCAGCAGTTCCACGGGGGGGGCCAACGTCCTGACTTTC. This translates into CASSSTGGANVLTF.

CDR3 sequence reads: CASSLGESYGYTF. DNA of the CDR3: TGTGCCAGCAGCTTGGGAGAGAGTTATGGCTACACCTTC. The J gene is TRBJ1-2, the V gene TRBV5-6; D unclear. V dropped 0 bases and J dropped 5 bases, with 8 bases sitting between them. Germline V CDR1 and CDR2: SGHDT, YYEEEE. The CDR3 has 13 amino acids.

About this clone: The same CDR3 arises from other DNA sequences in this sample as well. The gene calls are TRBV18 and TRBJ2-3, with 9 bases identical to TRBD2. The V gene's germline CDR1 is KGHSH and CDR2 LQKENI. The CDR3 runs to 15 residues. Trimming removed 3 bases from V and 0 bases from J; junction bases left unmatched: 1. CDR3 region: CASSPLAGSTDTQYF. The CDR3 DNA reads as TGTGCCAGCTCACCCCTAGCGGGGAGCACAGATACGCAGTATTTT.

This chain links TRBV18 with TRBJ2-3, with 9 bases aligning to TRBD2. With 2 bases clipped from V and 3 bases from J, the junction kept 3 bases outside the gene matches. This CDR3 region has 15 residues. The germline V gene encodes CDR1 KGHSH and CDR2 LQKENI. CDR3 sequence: CASSPIAGVTDTQYF. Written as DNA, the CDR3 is TGTGCCAGCTCACCAATAGCGGGAGTGACAGATACGCAGTATTTT.

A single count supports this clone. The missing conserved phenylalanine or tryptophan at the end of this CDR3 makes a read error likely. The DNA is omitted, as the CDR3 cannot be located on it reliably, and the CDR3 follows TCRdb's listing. The CDR3 reads CASSTFAALGGWHV. J is TRBJ1-1 and V is TRBV28; TRBD1 is the table's D call and was not checked against the DNA. Inclusive of both ends, the CDR3 amounts to 14 amino acids. Germline loops: CDR1 MDHEN, CDR2 SYDVKM.

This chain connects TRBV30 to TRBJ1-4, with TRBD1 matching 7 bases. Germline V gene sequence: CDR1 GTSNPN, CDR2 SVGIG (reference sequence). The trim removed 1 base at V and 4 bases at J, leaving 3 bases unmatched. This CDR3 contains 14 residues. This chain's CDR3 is CAWSEDRLNEKLFF. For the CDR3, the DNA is TGTGCCTGGAGTGAGGACAGGCTTAATGAAAAACTGTTTTTT.

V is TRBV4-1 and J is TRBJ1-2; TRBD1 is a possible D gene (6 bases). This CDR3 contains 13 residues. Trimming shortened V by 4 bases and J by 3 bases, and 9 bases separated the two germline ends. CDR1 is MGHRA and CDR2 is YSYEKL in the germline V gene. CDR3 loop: CASSLTGYYGYTF. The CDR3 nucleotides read TGCGCCAGCAGCCTAACAGGGTACTATGGCTACACCTTC.

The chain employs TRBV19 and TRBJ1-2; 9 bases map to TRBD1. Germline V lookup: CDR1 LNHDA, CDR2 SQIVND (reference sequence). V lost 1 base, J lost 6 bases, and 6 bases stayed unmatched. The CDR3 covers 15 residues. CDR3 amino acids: CASSIVGDRDNGYTF. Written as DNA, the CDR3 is TGTGCCAGTAGTATAGTTGGGGACAGGGACAATGGCTACACCTTC.